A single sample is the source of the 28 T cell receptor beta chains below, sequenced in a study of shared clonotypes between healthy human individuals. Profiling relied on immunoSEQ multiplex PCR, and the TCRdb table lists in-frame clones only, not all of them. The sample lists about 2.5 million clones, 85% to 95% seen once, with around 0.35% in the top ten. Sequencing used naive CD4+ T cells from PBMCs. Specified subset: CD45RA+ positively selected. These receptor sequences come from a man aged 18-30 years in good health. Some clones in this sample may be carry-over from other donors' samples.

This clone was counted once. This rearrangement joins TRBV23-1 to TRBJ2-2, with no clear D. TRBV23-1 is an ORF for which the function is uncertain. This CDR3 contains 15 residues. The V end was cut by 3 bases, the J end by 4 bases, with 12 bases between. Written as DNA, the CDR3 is TGCGCCAGCAGTCAGTCGGCGGACCCCACCGGGGAGCTGTTTTTT. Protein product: CASSQSADPTGELFF.

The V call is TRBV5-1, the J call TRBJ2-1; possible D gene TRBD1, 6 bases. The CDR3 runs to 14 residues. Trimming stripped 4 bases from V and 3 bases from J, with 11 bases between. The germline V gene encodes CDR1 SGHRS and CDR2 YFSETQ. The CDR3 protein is CASSVQGNYNEQFF. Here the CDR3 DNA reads TGCGCCAGCAGCGTGCAGGGGAACTACAATGAGCAGTTCTTC. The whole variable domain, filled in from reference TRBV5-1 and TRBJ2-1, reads KAGVTQTPRYLIKTRGQQVTLSCSPISGHRSVSWYQQTPGQGLQFLFEYFSETQRNKGNFPGRFSGRQFSNSRSEMNVSTLELGDSALYLCASSVQGNYNEQFFGPGTRLTVL.

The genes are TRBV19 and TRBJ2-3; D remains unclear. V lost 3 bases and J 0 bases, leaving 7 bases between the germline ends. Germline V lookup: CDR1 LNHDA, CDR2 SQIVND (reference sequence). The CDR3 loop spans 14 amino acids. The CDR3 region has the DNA TGTGCCAGTAGTATGTCCCGCAGCACAGATACGCAGTATTTT. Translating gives CASSMSRSTDTQYF.

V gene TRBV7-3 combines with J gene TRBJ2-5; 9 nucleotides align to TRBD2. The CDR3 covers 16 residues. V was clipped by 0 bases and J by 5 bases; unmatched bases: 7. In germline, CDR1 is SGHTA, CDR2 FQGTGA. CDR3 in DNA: TGTGCCAGCAGCTTAACCCGGGCTAGCGGGACGGAGACCCAGTACTTC. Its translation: CASSLTRASGTETQYF.

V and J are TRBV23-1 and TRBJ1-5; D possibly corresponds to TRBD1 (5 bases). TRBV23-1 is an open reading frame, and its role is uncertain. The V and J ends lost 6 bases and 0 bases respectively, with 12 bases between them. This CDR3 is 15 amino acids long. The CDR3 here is CASRPDRNSNQPQHF. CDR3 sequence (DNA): TGCGCCAGCAGACCCGACAGAAATAGCAATCAGCCCCAGCATTTT.

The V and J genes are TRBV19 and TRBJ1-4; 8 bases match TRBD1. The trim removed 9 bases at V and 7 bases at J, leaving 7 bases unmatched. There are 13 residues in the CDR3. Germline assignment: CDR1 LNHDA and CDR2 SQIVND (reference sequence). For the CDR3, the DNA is TGTGCCAGCACAGGGGGATGGGGTGAAAAACTGTTTTTT. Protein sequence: CASTGGWGEKLFF.

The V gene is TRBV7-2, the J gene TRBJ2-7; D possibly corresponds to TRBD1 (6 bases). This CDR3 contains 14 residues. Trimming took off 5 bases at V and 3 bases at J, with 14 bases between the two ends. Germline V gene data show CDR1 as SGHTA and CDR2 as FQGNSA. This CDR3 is CASSVARGSYEQYF. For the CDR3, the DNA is TGTGCCAGCAGCGTCGCGAGGGGGAGCTACGAGCAGTACTTC.

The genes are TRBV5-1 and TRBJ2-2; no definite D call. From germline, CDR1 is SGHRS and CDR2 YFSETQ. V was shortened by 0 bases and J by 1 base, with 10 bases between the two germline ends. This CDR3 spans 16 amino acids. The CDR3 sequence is CASSLVGALNTGELFF. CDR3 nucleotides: TGCGCCAGCAGCTTGGTAGGTGCCCTGAACACCGGGGAGCTGTTTTTT.

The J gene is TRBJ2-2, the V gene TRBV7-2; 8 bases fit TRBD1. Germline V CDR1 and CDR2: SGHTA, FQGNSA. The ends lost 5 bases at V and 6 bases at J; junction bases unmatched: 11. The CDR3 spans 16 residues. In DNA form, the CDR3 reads TGTGCCAGCAGCCTTCAACCGGACAGGGCGTCCGGGGAGCTGTTTTTT. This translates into CASSLQPDRASGELFF.

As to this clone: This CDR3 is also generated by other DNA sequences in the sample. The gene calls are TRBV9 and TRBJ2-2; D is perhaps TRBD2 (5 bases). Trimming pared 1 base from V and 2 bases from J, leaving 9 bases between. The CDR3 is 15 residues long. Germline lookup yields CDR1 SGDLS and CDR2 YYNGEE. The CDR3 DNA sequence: TGTGCCAGCAGCGTAAGCGGTGTTAACACCGGGGAGCTGTTTTTT. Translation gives CASSVSGVNTGELFF.

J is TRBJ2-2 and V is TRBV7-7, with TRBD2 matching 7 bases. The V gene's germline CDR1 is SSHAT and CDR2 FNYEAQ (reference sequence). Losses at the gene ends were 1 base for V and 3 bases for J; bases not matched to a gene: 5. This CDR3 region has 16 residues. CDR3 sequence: CASSLVGGSDTGELFF. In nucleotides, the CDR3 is TGTGCCAGCAGCTTAGTCGGCGGGAGCGACACCGGGGAGCTGTTTTTT.

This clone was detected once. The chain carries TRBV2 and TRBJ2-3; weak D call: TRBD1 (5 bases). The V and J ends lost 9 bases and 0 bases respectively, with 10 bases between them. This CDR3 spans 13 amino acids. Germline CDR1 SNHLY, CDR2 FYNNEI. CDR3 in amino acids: CARSQGSTDTQYF. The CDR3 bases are TGTGCCAGGTCCCAGGGCAGCACAGATACGCAGTATTTT.

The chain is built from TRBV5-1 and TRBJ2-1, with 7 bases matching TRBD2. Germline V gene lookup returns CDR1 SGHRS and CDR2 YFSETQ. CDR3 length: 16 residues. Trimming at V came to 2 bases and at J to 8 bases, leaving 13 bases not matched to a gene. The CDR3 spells CASSFVTGGPNHEQFF. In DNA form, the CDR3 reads TGCGCCAGCAGCTTCGTTACGGGAGGCCCGAACCATGAGCAGTTCTTC.

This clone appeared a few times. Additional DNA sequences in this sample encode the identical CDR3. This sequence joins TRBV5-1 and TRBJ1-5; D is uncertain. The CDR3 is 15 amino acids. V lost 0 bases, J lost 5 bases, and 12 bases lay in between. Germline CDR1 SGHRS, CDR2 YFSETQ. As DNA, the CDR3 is TGCGCCAGCAGCTTGGGGTTTGGCGGGGATCAGCCCCAGCATTTT. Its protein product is CASSLGFGGDQPQHF.

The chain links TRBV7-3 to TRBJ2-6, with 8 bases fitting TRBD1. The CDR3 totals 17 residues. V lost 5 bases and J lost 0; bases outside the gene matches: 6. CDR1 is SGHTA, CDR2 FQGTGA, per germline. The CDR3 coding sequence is TGTGCCAGCAGCCCGGACAGGGCCGCCTCTGGGGCCAACGTCCTGACTTTC. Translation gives CASSPDRAASGANVLTF.

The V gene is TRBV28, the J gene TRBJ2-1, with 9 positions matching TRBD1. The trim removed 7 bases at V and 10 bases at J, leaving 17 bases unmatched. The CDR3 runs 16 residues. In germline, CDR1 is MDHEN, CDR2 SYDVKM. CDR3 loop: CASTILFPVGTGEQFF. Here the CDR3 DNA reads TGTGCCAGCACCATCTTATTCCCTGTAGGGACAGGGGAGCAGTTCTTC.

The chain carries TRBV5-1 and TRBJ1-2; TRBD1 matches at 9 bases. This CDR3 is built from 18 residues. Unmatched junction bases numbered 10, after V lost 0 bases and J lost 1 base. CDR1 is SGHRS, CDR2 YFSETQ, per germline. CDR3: CASSLAEGQGPVNYGYTF. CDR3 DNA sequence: TGCGCCAGCAGCTTGGCCGAGGGACAGGGACCAGTTAACTATGGCTACACCTTC.

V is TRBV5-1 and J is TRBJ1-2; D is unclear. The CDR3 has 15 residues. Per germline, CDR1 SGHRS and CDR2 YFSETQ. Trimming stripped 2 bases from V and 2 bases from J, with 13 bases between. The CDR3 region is CASSFRTSGNYGYTF. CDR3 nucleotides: TGCGCCAGCAGCTTCCGGACCTCAGGAAACTATGGCTACACCTTC.

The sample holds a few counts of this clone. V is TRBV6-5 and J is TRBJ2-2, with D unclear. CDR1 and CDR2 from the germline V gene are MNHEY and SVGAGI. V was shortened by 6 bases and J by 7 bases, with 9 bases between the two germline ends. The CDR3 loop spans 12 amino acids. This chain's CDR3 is CASSRTGGELFF. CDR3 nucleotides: TGTGCCAGCAGCAGGACGGGCGGGGAGCTGTTTTTT.

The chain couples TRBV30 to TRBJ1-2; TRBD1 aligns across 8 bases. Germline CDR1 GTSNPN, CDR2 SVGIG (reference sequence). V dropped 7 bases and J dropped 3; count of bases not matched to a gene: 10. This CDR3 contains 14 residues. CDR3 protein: CASGFGQGDYGYTF. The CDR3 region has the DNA TGTGCCTCGGGATTCGGACAGGGCGACTATGGCTACACCTTC.

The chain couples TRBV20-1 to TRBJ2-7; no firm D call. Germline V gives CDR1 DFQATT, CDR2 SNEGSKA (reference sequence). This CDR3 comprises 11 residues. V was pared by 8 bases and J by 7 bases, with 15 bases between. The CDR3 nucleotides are TGCAGTAAAGGGAATGCTGGGGAGCAGTACTTC. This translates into CSKGNAGEQYF.

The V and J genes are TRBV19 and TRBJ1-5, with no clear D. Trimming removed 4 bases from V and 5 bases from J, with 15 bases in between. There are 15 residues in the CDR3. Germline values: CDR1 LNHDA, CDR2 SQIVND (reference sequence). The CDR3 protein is CASSTLAPSHQPQHF. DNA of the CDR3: TGTGCCAGTAGTACACTGGCCCCGAGCCATCAGCCCCAGCATTTT.

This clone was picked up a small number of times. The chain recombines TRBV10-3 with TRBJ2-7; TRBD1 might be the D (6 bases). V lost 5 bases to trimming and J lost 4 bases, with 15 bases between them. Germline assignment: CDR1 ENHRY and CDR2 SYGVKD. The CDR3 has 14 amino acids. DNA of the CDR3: TGTGCCATCAGTCATGACAGGCTACTATACGAGCAGTACTTC. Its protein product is CAISHDRLLYEQYF.

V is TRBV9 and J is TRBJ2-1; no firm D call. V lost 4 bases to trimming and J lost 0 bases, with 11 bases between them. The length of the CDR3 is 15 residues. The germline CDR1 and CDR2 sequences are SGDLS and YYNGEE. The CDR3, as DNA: TGTGCCAGCAGCCCGGTAGCAGTCTCCTACAATGAGCAGTTCTTC. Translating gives CASSPVAVSYNEQFF.

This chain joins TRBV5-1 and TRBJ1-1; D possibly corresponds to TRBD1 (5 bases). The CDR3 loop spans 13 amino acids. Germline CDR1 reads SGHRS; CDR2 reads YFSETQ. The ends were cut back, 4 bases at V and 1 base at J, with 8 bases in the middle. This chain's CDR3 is CASSMDTNTEAFF. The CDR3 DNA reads TGCGCCAGCAGCATGGACACGAACACTGAAGCTTTCTTT.

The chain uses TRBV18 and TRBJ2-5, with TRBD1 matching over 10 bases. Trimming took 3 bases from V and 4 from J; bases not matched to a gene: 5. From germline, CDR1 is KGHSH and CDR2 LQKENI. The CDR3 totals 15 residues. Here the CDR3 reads CASSPGQGLSETQYF. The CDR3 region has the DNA TGTGCCAGCTCACCGGGACAGGGGTTGTCAGAGACCCAGTACTTC.

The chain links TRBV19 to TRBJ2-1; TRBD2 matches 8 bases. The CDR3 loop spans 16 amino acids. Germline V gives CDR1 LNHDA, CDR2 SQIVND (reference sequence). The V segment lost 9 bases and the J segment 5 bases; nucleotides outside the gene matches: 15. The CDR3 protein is CASHPWGSGNDNEQFF. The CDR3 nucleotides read TGTGCCAGCCACCCCTGGGGTAGCGGGAATGACAATGAGCAGTTCTTC.

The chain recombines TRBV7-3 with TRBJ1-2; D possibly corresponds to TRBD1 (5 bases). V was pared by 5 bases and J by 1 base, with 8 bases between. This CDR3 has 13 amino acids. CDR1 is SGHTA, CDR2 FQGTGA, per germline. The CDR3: CASSAGLNYGYTF. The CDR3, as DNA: TGTGCCAGCAGCGCGGGACTTAACTATGGCTACACCTTC.